What follows are 27 T cell receptor beta chains derived from one specimen sequenced in a study of blood T cell repertoires in COVID-19. The repertoire was sequenced with immunoSEQ multiplex PCR; TCRdb's copy has only in-frame clones and lacks some. The sample lists under 250,000 clones, around 85% seen once, with about 7.4% in the top ten. Input material: peripheral blood. These receptor sequences come from a woman of 80 years or more with acute or convalescent COVID-19.

The V gene is TRBV19, the J gene TRBJ2-2; no firm D call. Per the germline V gene, CDR1 is LNHDA and CDR2 is SQIVND (reference sequence). CDR3 length: 15 residues. Trimming removed 9 bases from V and 4 bases from J, with 18 bases in between. CDR3 sequence (DNA): TGTGCCAGCAAGTGGAGTAGACTGAGCACCGGGGAGCTGTTTTTT. Residues: CASKWSRLSTGELFF.

This clone showed up just a few times. V usage is TRBV19 and J usage is TRBJ2-1; 11 nucleotides line up with TRBD2. This CDR3 region has 17 residues. Germline CDR1 LNHDA, CDR2 SQIVND (reference sequence). J lost 1 base, V lost 5 bases, and 7 bases had no gene match. The CDR3, as DNA: TGTGCCAGTAGTGCACCTAGCGGGGGGTTGTCCTACAATGAGCAGTTCTTC. Translation: CASSAPSGGLSYNEQFF.

V and J are TRBV28 and TRBJ2-1, with TRBD2 matching over 9 bases. In germline, CDR1 is MDHEN, CDR2 SYDVKM. The CDR3 contains 15 residues. Trimming at V came to 5 bases and at J to 0 bases, leaving 2 bases not matched to a gene. In nucleotides, the CDR3 is TGTGCCAGCAGTGATAGCGGGAGCTCCTACAATGAGCAGTTCTTC. It is translated as CASSDSGSSYNEQFF.

V and J are TRBV18 and TRBJ1-2; a possible D gene is TRBD1 (5 bases). CDR1 KGHSH and CDR2 LQKENI come from the germline V gene. This CDR3 has 16 residues. V lost 3 bases and J 5 bases, leaving 19 bases between the germline ends. CDR3: CASSPSGRGKGYGYTF. CDR3 bases: TGTGCCAGCTCACCCTCGGGGAGGGGCAAGGGGTATGGCTACACCTTC.

The V gene is TRBV6-5, the J gene TRBJ1-4, with D perhaps TRBD1 (5 bases). CDR1 is MNHEY, CDR2 SVGAGI, per germline. The CDR3 consists of 16 residues. Between the trimmed V and J ends, which lost 4 bases and 3 bases, there was a span of 15 bases. The CDR3 sequence: CASSSGGSLSNEKLFF. The CDR3 bases are TGTGCCAGCAGTTCGGGGGGGTCCCTCTCTAATGAAAAACTGTTTTTT.

V gene TRBV25-1 combines with J gene TRBJ2-7, with TRBD2 identical over 11 bases. Losses at the gene ends were 4 bases for V and 4 bases for J; bases not matched to a gene: 3. The CDR3 loop spans 14 amino acids. CDR1 is MGHDK, CDR2 SYGVNS, per germline. The CDR3: CASSVTSGTYEQYF. The CDR3 DNA is TGTGCCAGCAGTGTGACTAGCGGGACTTACGAGCAGTACTTC.

This chain joins TRBV10-2 and TRBJ2-1; maybe TRBD1 (7 bases). The CDR3 runs to 17 residues. The V and J ends lost 2 bases and 4 bases respectively, with 18 bases between them. Germline lookup yields CDR1 WSHSY and CDR2 SAAADI. CDR3 loop: CASSEGRRDSIYNEQFF. The CDR3 nucleotides read TGCGCCAGCAGTGAGGGGAGGCGGGACAGTATTTACAATGAGCAGTTCTTC.

The gene calls are TRBV29-1 and TRBJ2-1; 14 bases line up with TRBD2. The CDR3 spans 17 residues. V shed 1 base and J 6 bases; nucleotides not matched to a gene: 8. The V gene's germline CDR1 is SQVTM and CDR2 ANQGSEA. This chain's CDR3 is CSVEGGLAGGVSNEQFF. Written as DNA, the CDR3 is TGCAGCGTTGAAGGAGGACTAGCGGGGGGCGTGAGCAATGAGCAGTTCTTC.

The chain couples TRBV7-9 to TRBJ1-6; D gene uncertain. The CDR3 runs to 14 residues. The V gene's germline CDR1 is SEHNR and CDR2 FQNEAQ (reference sequence). Trimming took off 6 bases at V and 0 bases at J, with 6 bases between the two ends. The CDR3 DNA is TGTGCCAGCAGTAGTCCCTCCTATAATTCACCCCTCCACTTT. Translated, it gives CASSSPSYNSPLHF.

The V call is TRBV19, the J call TRBJ1-2; 10 nucleotides align to TRBD1. J was trimmed by 7 bases and V by 3 bases; bases with no gene match: 2. There are 13 residues in the CDR3. From germline, CDR1 is LNHDA and CDR2 SQIVND (reference sequence). The CDR3 protein is CASSIDRGLGYTF. CDR3 bases: TGTGCCAGTAGTATCGACAGGGGGCTTGGCTACACCTTC.

The chain couples TRBV5-1 to TRBJ1-5, with D possibly TRBD1 on 5 matching bases. Germline lookup yields CDR1 SGHRS and CDR2 YFSETQ. The V end lost 1 base, the J end lost 8 bases, and 13 bases lay between the germline ends. There are 14 residues in the CDR3. The DNA for the CDR3 is TGCGCCAGCAGCTTGTTGGGGCGAAGTGAGCCCCAGCATTTT. Its translation: CASSLLGRSEPQHF.

The V and J genes are TRBV9 and TRBJ2-3; TRBD1 is a possible D gene (6 bases). Germline assignment: CDR1 SGDLS and CDR2 YYNGEE. The CDR3 extends over 16 amino acids. Trimming removed 3 bases at V and 1 base at J, with 15 bases between. CDR3 bases: TGTGCCAGCAGCGCCCTCCAGGGGAGCGGCACAGATACGCAGTATTTT. Amino acids: CASSALQGSGTDTQYF. Together with reference TRBV9 and TRBJ2-3, the CDR3 gives the full variable domain: DSGVTQTPKHLITATGQRVTLRCSPRSGDLSVYWYQQSLDQGLQFLIQYYNGEERAKGNILERFSAQQFPDLHSELNLSSLELGDSALYFCASSALQGSGTDTQYFGPGTRLTVL.

The V and J genes are TRBV2 and TRBJ1-2, with TRBD1 matching 7 bases. Germline values: CDR1 SNHLY, CDR2 FYNNEI. V gave up 1 base and J gave up 8 bases; unmatched junction bases: 10. This CDR3 is 15 amino acids long. The CDR3 spells CASSEGTLTGYGYTF. In nucleotides, the CDR3 is TGTGCCAGCAGTGAAGGAACATTGACAGGGTACGGCTACACCTTC.

The chain joins TRBV10-3 to TRBJ2-5; 8 bases agree with TRBD2. Germline V CDR1 and CDR2: ENHRY, SYGVKD. V lost 10 bases and J lost 4; bases outside the gene matches: 14. The CDR3 length is 15 residues. The CDR3 spells CATSPGAGESETQYF. Here the CDR3 DNA reads TGTGCCACCTCACCGGGAGCGGGAGAATCAGAGACCCAGTACTTC.

This clone was recorded only once. The junction departs from the called germline gene at one end, perhaps through a read error. This chain uses TRBV2 with TRBJ1-5, with 7 bases identical to TRBD1. CDR1 SNHLY and CDR2 FYNNEI come from the germline V gene. The CDR3 runs 15 residues. The CDR3 DNA is TGTGCCAGCGGTGAGACAGGGAATAGCAATCAGCCCCAGCATTTT. It yields the protein CASGETGNSNQPQHF.

This clone came up a few times. The chain recombines TRBV18 with TRBJ1-1; 7 bases fit TRBD1. The germline V gene encodes CDR1 KGHSH and CDR2 LQKENI. J was trimmed by 4 bases and V by 3 bases; bases with no gene match: 5. This CDR3 region has 14 residues. This CDR3 is CASSPGRGSTEAFF. The CDR3 DNA follows: TGTGCCAGCTCACCCGGCAGGGGGAGCACTGAAGCTTTCTTT.

V and J are TRBV7-9 and TRBJ1-1; possible D gene TRBD1, 5 bases. Germline CDR1 and CDR2: SEHNR and FQNEAQ (reference sequence). The V gene lost 4 bases and the J gene lost 1 base, with 13 bases spanning the gap. CDR3 size: 15 residues. The CDR3 loop is CASSSTGDTNTEAFF. In DNA, the CDR3 is TGTGCCAGCAGCTCCACGGGGGATACGAACACTGAAGCTTTCTTT.

J is TRBJ1-5 and V is TRBV5-1; maybe TRBD1 (5 bases). Trimming cost V 1 base and J 7 bases, with 15 bases left between them. The CDR3 contains 15 residues. CDR1 SGHRS and CDR2 YFSETQ come from the germline V gene. The CDR3 nucleotides are TGCGCCAGCAGCTTGTTGGGGGAGGGTTGGCAGCCCCAGCATTTT. Translation: CASSLLGEGWQPQHF.

Turning to this clone: This specimen includes other DNA sequences encoding the same CDR3. This chain joins TRBV3-1 (or the pseudogene TRBV3-2) and TRBJ1-1; D remains unclear. This CDR3 has 13 residues. From germline, CDR1 is LGHDT and CDR2 YNNKEL (reference sequence). The V gene lost 3 bases and the J gene lost 1 base, with 6 bases spanning the gap. The CDR3 nucleotides are TGTGCCAGCAGCCAGGGCCCGAACACTGAAGCTTTCTTT. This sequence encodes CASSQGPNTEAFF.

This clone was counted once. The V call is TRBV9, the J call TRBJ1-4, with 10 positions matching TRBD1. Germline CDR1 and CDR2: SGDLS and YYNGEE. The CDR3 is made up of 18 amino acids. The V gene end was trimmed by 3 bases and the J gene end by 0 bases; junction bases not matched to a gene: 8. As DNA, the CDR3 is TGTGCCAGCAGCGCCCGGGACAGGGGTATTCCAACTAATGAAAAACTGTTTTTT. Protein sequence: CASSARDRGIPTNEKLFF.

This clone was found once. The chain employs TRBV19 and TRBJ2-7; 7 nucleotides agree with TRBD1. The CDR3 runs to 14 residues. The germline CDR1 and CDR2 sequences are LNHDA and SQIVND (reference sequence). V lost 3 bases and J lost 1; bases outside the gene matches: 3. The CDR3 spells CASSIDRASYEQYF. The CDR3 DNA is TGTGCCAGTAGTATTGACAGGGCGTCCTACGAGCAGTACTTC.

This sequence joins TRBV10-3 and TRBJ2-1; 9 positions match TRBD1. This CDR3 spans 16 amino acids. V trimming: 6 bases; J trimming: 4 bases; junction bases outside the gene matches: 10. Per germline, CDR1 ENHRY and CDR2 SYGVKD. CDR3 residues: CAIRKRPGQGYNEQFF. In DNA form, the CDR3 reads TGTGCCATCAGGAAGAGACCGGGACAGGGATACAATGAGCAGTTCTTC.

This clone was detected only a few times. The rearrangement uses TRBV19 and TRBJ2-1; 8 nucleotides agree with TRBD2. Per the germline V gene, CDR1 is LNHDA and CDR2 is SQIVND (reference sequence). The trim removed 8 bases at V and 4 bases at J, leaving 7 bases unmatched. CDR3 length: 14 amino acids. The CDR3 here is CASRAGGMYNEQFF. The CDR3 DNA follows: TGTGCCAGTCGGGCGGGGGGTATGTACAATGAGCAGTTCTTC.

This clone was observed a handful of times. J is TRBJ1-2 and V is TRBV6-5; 9 bases are a match to TRBD1. Germline trimming cut 6 bases from V and 5 bases from J; bases unmatched to any gene: 10. CDR3 length equals 15 residues. Looked up from germline, CDR1 is MNHEY and CDR2 is SVGAGI. The CDR3 is CASRPQGARGYGYTF. The CDR3 nucleotides read TGTGCCAGCAGACCACAGGGGGCCAGAGGGTATGGCTACACCTTC.

With respect to this clone: Other DNA sequences within the sample encode an identical CDR3. The CDR3 bases are TGTGCCAGCAGTCGCTCTGGGGCCAACGTCCTGACTTTC. It yields the protein CASSRSGANVLTF. V usage is TRBV6-5 and J usage is TRBJ2-6; D unclear. V was trimmed by 5 bases and J by 0 bases, leaving 2 bases between them. This CDR3 has 13 residues. Germline loops: CDR1 MNHEY, CDR2 SVGAGI.

The chain carries TRBV6-5 and TRBJ1-2; 7 bases align to TRBD1. The CDR3 length is 14 residues. Germline V lookup: CDR1 MNHEY, CDR2 SVGAGI. V lost 5 bases and J lost 6; bases outside the gene matches: 9. The CDR3 protein is CASSNRGGEDGYTF. CDR3 DNA sequence: TGTGCCAGCAGTAACAGGGGAGGAGAAGATGGCTACACCTTC.

Only one count was recorded for this clone. This chain uses TRBV24-1 with TRBJ2-1, with TRBD1 identical over 11 bases. This CDR3 is built from 14 residues. Germline values: CDR1 KGHDR, CDR2 SFDVKD. V shed 10 bases and J 6 bases; nucleotides not matched to a gene: 7. Here the CDR3 DNA reads TGTGCCACTTCCGGACAGGGGGCTACCAATGAGCAGTTCTTC. It specifies CATSGQGATNEQFF.